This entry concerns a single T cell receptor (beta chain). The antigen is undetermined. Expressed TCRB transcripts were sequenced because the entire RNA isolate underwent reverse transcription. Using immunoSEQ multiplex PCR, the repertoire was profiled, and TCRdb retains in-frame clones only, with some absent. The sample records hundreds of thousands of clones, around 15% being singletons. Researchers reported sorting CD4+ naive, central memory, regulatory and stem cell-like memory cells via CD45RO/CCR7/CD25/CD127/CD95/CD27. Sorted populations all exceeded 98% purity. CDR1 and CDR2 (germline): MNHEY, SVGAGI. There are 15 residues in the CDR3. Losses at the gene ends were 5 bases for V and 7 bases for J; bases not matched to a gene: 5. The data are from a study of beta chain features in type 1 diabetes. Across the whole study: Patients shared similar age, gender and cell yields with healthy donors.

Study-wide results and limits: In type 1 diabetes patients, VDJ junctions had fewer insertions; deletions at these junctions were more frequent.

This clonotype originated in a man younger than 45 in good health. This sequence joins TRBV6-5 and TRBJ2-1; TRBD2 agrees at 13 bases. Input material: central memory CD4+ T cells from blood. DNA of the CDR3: TGTGCCAGCAGTACCGGACTAGCGGGAGTTAATGAGCAGTTCTTC. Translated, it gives CASSTGLAGVNEQFF.